The 5 T cell receptor beta chains presented below share a single source sample, sequenced in a study of shared T cell receptors in the human thymus. Profiling relied on immunoSEQ multiplex PCR, and the TCRdb table lists in-frame clones only, not all of them. This sample yields some 760,000 clones, of which 80% to 90% are seen a single time; roughly 0.01% belongs to the top ten. The data were also submitted as part of a second study, on human thymus T cells.

Specimen: thymocytes. Receptor source: a girl under three years old with a congenital heart defect.

Points on this clone: A junction end diverges from the germline sequence, so it may reflect a read error. This chain uses TRBV27 with TRBJ2-1; 8 nucleotides match TRBD1. Germline values: CDR1 MNHEY, CDR2 SMNVEV (reference sequence). The CDR3 extends over 12 amino acids. The CDR3 region is CASSLNGQGRVF. CDR3 nucleotide sequence: TGTGCCAGCAGTTTAAACGGACAGGGCAGGGTCTTC.

CDR3 bases: TGTGCCAGCAGCTCCCGGGACAGGGGCGCCCGTGCAACTAATGAAAAACTGTTTTTT. It yields the protein CASSSRDRGARATNEKLFF. This chain links TRBV7-2 with TRBJ1-4; the match to TRBD1 covers 10 bases. V shed 4 bases and J 0 bases; nucleotides not matched to a gene: 11. The CDR3 runs 19 residues. In germline, CDR1 is SGHTA, CDR2 FQGNSA.

The V gene is TRBV2, the J gene TRBJ1-5; 7 nucleotides align to TRBD1. The ends lost 8 bases at V and 1 base at J; junction bases unmatched: 5. CDR3 size: 14 residues. From germline, CDR1 is SNHLY and CDR2 FYNNEI. In DNA, the CDR3 is TGTGCCAGCGGAAAGACAGGGAGCAATCAGCCCCAGCATTTT. Translating gives CASGKTGSNQPQHF.

V and J are TRBV7-2 and TRBJ2-1, with TRBD2 matching 8 bases. CDR1 is SGHTA and CDR2 is FQGNSA in the germline V gene. Trimming took 3 bases from V and 2 from J; bases not matched to a gene: 6. The CDR3 extends over 16 amino acids. Here the CDR3 DNA reads TGTGCCAGCAGCTTCCACGGGGGGGCCACCTACAATGAGCAGTTCTTC. It is translated as CASSFHGGATYNEQFF.

The V and J genes are TRBV5-1 and TRBJ1-4; 7 bases line up with TRBD1. The length of the CDR3 is 14 residues. Trimming cost V 1 base and J 6 bases; bases outside gene matches: 3. From germline, CDR1 is SGHRS and CDR2 YFSETQ. CDR3 sequence (DNA): TGCGCCAGCAGCTTGACAGGGGTCGATGAAAAACTGTTTTTT. This encodes CASSLTGVDEKLFF.